This T cell receptor beta chain was captured by sequencing in a study of spatial heterogeneity in lung cancer. This CDR3 spans 14 amino acids. Trimming stripped 5 bases from V and 0 bases from J, with 11 bases between. CDR1 and CDR2 from the germline V gene are SGHTA and FQGNSA. MiXCR was run by TCRdb on the 5' RACE reads, yielding one entry per CDR3 protein. The repertoire holds tens of thousands of distinct CDR3 sequences, with approximately 5.3% as singletons. The time point here: sample taken at primary tumor resection. Unsorted samples of tumor, nontumor lung or frozen PBMC had their whole RNA sequenced. Samples were donated by 72 untreated early-stage non-small cell lung cancer patients. At least ten counts were recorded for this clonotype.

The sequenced sample was PBMCs, obtained at surgery. The clonotype originates from a male donor with early-stage non-small cell lung cancer. The chain has TRBV7-2 and TRBJ2-7; D call uncertain. The CDR3 bases are TGTGCCAGCAGCCGGAGCTTCAGCTCCTACGAGCAGTACTTC. Amino acid sequence: CASSRSFSSYEQYF.